The sequence of this TCR beta chain was determined in a study of multiple sclerosis patients with progressive multifocal leukoencephalopathy. Overall study findings and caveats: In most PML patients, TRB repertoires appeared less diverse by entropy.

The data were produced by immunoSEQ multiplex PCR, yet TCRdb's version contains in-frame clones alone and is incomplete. Of more than 30,000 clones in the sample, over 80% were seen once. This clone came up once. The antigen remains undetermined. Time point denoted: time of PML onset. PML was confirmed by JC virus DNA in cerebrospinal fluid. PML in natalizumab-treated patients developed after between about 16 and 56 months of natalizumab therapy. The CDR3 extends over 15 amino acids. The V and J ends lost 5 bases and 5 bases, in that order; junction bases with no gene match: 11. Germline V gene data show CDR1 as SGHAT and CDR2 as FQNNGV.

The specimen was PBMCs, collected from a patient treated with natalizumab. The J gene is TRBJ1-2, the V gene TRBV11-2, with 7 bases lining up with TRBD1. This receptor was taken from a woman between 40 and 50 years old with progressive multifocal leukoencephalopathy. The CDR3 bases are TGTGCCAGCAGCGTCGCGGACAGGCGTTTTTATGGCTACACCTTC. Protein: CASSVADRRFYGYTF.